The sequence of this T cell receptor (beta chain) was determined in a study of blood T cell repertoires in COVID-19. Whole-study context: Both acute and convalescent COVID-19 samples were obtained from the United States, Italy and Spain.

Allocation to cohorts depended on clinical history reported by the participants. The assay was immunoSEQ multiplex PCR, and TCRdb's table has in-frame clones only and misses some. The sample holds 380,000 or so clones; more than 70% are singletons and the top ten take 1.3%. This clone has a single count. The CDR3 length is 15 residues. Germline values: CDR1 MGHRA, CDR2 YSYEKL. The ends lost 4 bases at V and 5 bases at J; junction bases unmatched: 6. The clonotype comes from a young man who had recovered from COVID-19. Sequencing input: PBMCs or T cells enriched from blood (not recorded which). The chain combines TRBV4-1 with TRBJ1-4; 8 nucleotides line up with TRBD1. DNA for the CDR3: TGCGCCAGCAGCCGGGACAGGTCCGTGAATGAAAAACTGTTTTTT. It is translated as CASSRDRSVNEKLFF.